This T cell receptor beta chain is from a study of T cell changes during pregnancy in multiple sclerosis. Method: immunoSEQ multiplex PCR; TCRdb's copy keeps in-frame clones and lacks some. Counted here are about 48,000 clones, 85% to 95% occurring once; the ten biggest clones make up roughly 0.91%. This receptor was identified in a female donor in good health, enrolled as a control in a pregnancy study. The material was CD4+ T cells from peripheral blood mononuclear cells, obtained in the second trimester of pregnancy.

The CDR3 nucleotides are TGTGCCAGCAGCGGGGGACTGCAAAACATTCAGTACTTC. It encodes CASSGGLQNIQYF. This chain links TRBV9 with TRBJ2-4, with a tentative D call TRBD2 (6 bases). CDR3 length equals 13 residues. Germline values: CDR1 SGDLS, CDR2 YYNGEE. Deletions cut 3 bases from V and 5 bases from J, with 9 bases between.